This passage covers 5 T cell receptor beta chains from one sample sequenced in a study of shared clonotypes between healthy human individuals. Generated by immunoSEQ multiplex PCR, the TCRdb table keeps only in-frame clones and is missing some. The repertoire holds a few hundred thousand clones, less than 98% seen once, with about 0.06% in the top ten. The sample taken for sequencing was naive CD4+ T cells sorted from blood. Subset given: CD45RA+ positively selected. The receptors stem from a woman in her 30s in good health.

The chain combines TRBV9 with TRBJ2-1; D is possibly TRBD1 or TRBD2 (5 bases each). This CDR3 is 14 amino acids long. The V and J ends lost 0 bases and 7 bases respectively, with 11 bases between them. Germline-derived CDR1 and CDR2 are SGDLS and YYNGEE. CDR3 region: CASSVGPGTNEQFF. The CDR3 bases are TGTGCCAGCAGCGTAGGGCCCGGGACGAATGAGCAGTTCTTC.

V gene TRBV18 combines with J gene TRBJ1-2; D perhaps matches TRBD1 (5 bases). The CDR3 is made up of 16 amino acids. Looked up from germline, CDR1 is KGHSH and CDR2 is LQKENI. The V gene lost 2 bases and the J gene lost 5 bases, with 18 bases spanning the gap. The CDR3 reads CASSPSRGLTAYGYTF. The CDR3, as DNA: TGTGCCAGCTCACCATCCCGGGGCCTAACCGCTTATGGCTACACCTTC.

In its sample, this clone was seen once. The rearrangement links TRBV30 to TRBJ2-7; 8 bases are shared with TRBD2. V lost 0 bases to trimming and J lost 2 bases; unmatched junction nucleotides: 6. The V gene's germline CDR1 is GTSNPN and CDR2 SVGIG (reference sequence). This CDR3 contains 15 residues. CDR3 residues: CAWSVGSGNTYEQYF. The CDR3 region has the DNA TGTGCCTGGAGTGTCGGTAGCGGGAATACCTACGAGCAGTACTTC.

The chain's CDR3 is CASSLGGLGQNEQYF. The CDR3 DNA follows: TGTGCCAGCAGTTTAGGGGGACTAGGCCAGAACGAGCAGTACTTC. The genes are TRBV6-5 and TRBJ2-7, with 8 bases lining up with TRBD2. The ends lost 4 bases at V and 5 bases at J; junction bases unmatched: 10. Germline V gene sequence: CDR1 MNHEY, CDR2 SVGAGI. This CDR3 has 15 amino acids.

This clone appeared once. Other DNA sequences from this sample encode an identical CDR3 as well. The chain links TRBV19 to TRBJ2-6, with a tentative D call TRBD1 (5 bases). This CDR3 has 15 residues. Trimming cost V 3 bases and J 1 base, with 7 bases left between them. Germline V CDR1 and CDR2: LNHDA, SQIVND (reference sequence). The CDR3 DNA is TGTGCCAGTAGTATTCAGGGATCTGGGGCCAACGTCCTGACTTTC. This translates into CASSIQGSGANVLTF. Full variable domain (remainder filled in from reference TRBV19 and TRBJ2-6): DGGITQSPKYLFRKEGQNVTLSCEQNLNHDAMYWYRQDPGQGLRLIYYSQIVNDFQKGDIAEGYSVSREKKESFPLTVTSAQKNPTAFYLCASSIQGSGANVLTFGAGSRLTVL.